The rows below give T cell receptor beta chains drawn from one sample of a study of blood T cell repertoires in COVID-19. Produced via immunoSEQ multiplex PCR; TCRdb's table is partial and in-frame only. The table includes roughly 92,000 clones, approximately 89% detected once. The sequenced sample was peripheral blood. Source of these receptors: a human donor with acute or convalescent COVID-19. The donor label of this sample is uncertain. The CDR3 runs from the conserved cysteine through the conserved F or W. The D gene is left open where the match is weak. Clone size is shown for a subset of rows, as once, few, many or a class of expanded clone.

J | V | size | D | DNA | CDR3
TRBJ1-2 | TRBV5-1 | NA | TRBD1 | TGCGCCAGCAGCCTCGGACAGGGAGGAAAGGGCTACACCTTC | CASSLGQGGKGYTF
TRBJ1-2 | TRBV19 | NA | TRBD1 | TGTGCCAGTAGCCCGGGACAGGGCCTCAAGGGCTACACCTTC | CASSPGQGLKGYTF
TRBJ1-2 | TRBV19 | NA | NA | TGTGCCAGTAGTATCGGACATAACTATGGCTACACCTTC | CASSIGHNYGYTF
TRBJ1-3 | TRBV28 | once | NA | TGTGCCAGCTCCCTCCCGGGACTCTTAAACACCATATATTTT | CASSLPGLLNTIYF
TRBJ1-1 | TRBV5-4 | NA | TRBD1 | TGTGCCAGCAGCCCTGGACAGGGGAGTGGAGCTTTCTTT | CASSPGQGSGAFF
TRBJ1-5 | TRBV5-5 | NA | NA | TGTGCCAGCAGCTTGGCCCTCGCAGGGAGGGGGCCCCAGCATTTT | CASSLALAGRGPQHF
TRBJ1-4 | TRBV19 | NA | NA | TGTGCCAGCCTCCAGAGGGGGAAGAATGAAAAACTGTTTTTT | CASLQRGKNEKLFF
TRBJ2-7 | TRBV30 | NA | TRBD2 | TGTGCCTGGAGTGTCACTAGCGGGAGGGAGCAGTACTTC | CAWSVTSGREQYF
TRBJ1-1 | TRBV6-6 | NA | NA | TGTGCCAGCAGTACCGAGACAGGGAACACTGAAGCTTTCTTT | CASSTETGNTEAFF
TRBJ2-1 | TRBV2 | NA | NA | TGTGCTTCCCGGGACTTCTCCTACAATGAGCAGTTCTTC | CASRDFSYNEQFF
TRBJ2-7 | TRBV5-1 | NA | NA | TGCGCCAGCAGCTTGGTAAGGACACCCAACTACGAGCAGTACTTC | CASSLVRTPNYEQYF
TRBJ2-7 | TRBV27 | NA | NA | TGTGCCAGCAGTCCTAGGACAGCTTACGAGCAGTACTTC | CASSPRTAYEQYF
TRBJ1-3 | TRBV5-4 | few | NA | TGTGCCAGCAGCTTGGATCAGGGGATCTCTGGAAACACCATATATTTT | CASSLDQGISGNTIYF
TRBJ2-3 | TRBV7-2 | NA | TRBD2 | TGTGCCAGCAGCTCGTGGACTAGCGAGAGCACAGATACGCAGTATTTT | CASSSWTSESTDTQYF
TRBJ2-1 | TRBV9 | NA | NA | TGTGCCAGCAGCCATACGGCGGCAGGGGCGAATGAGCAGTTCTTC | CASSHTAAGANEQFF
TRBJ1-1 | TRBV10-2 | NA | NA | TGCGCCAGCAGTGATGGGCAGATTGAAGCTTTCTTT | CASSDGQIEAFF
TRBJ1-5 | TRBV6-5 | NA | NA | TGTGCCAGCAGTAGCACAGGGTTCGGCAATCAGCCCCAGCATTTT | CASSSTGFGNQPQHF
TRBJ1-2 | TRBV2 | NA | NA | TGTGCCACCAAAAAGGCAGGGTTATATGGCTACACCTTC | CATKKAGLYGYTF
TRBJ2-7 | TRBV5-4 | NA | TRBD2 | TGTGCCAGCAGCTTAGCGGGGGGGAACGAGCAGTACTTC | CASSLAGGNEQYF
TRBJ1-2 | TRBV11-2 | once | TRBD1 | TGTGCCAGCAGCTTAGATACGACAGGGGGCGGTTCTAACTATGGCTACACCTTC | CASSLDTTGGGSNYGYTF
TRBJ2-1 | TRBV7-2 | NA | NA | TGTGCCAGCAGCTCGGGTCTCCAGGAGCAGTTCTTC | CASSSGLQEQFF
TRBJ2-2 | TRBV2 | NA | NA | TGTGCCAGCATGGGGAGTACGAACACCGGGGAGCTGTTTTTT | CASMGSTNTGELFF
TRBJ2-7 | TRBV6-5 | NA | TRBD2 | TGTGCCAGCAGCCGGGCGGGGGTTGAGCAGTACTTC | CASSRAGVEQYF
TRBJ1-4 | TRBV4-1 | NA | TRBD1 | TGCGCCAGCAGCCGGGGACAGGTTAATGAAAAACTGTTTTTT | CASSRGQVNEKLFF
TRBJ1-1 | TRBV27 | NA | NA | TGTGCCAGCAGTCCGAGGAGGCCAATGAACACTGAAGCTTTCTTT | CASSPRRPMNTEAFF
TRBJ2-1 | TRBV11-3 | NA | NA | TGTGCCAGCAGCTTAGATGACAGTTACAATGAGCAGTTCTTC | CASSLDDSYNEQFF
TRBJ1-4 | TRBV30 | once | NA | TGTGCCTGGAGTGCGTGGCAGAGGGACCGGGGGATAACTAATGAAAAACTGTTTTTT | CAWSAWQRDRGITNEKLFF
TRBJ1-2 | TRBV5-4 | NA | NA | TGTGCCAGCAGCTTGGCGGGGGGGATAGGCTACACCTTC | CASSLAGGIGYTF
TRBJ2-7 | TRBV28 | NA | TRBD1 | TGTGCCAGCAGTATATCGGACAGGGACTCCTACGAGCAGTACTTC | CASSISDRDSYEQYF
TRBJ1-1 | TRBV19 | NA | NA | TGTGCCAGTATAGGTTGGACGGCGGGGAACACTGAAGCTTTCTTT | CASIGWTAGNTEAFF
TRBJ2-3 | TRBV18 | NA | TRBD1 | TGTGCCAGCTCACCAGGAGACAGGGGGGCAGCAGATACGCAGTATTTT | CASSPGDRGAADTQYF
TRBJ2-3 | TRBV2 | NA | TRBD2 | TGTGCCAGCACAGGACTAGCGTTCAACCGGTATTTT | CASTGLAFNRYF
TRBJ2-5 | TRBV24-1 | NA | NA | TGTGCCACCAGCAGGGGCGGGGAGACCCAGTACTTC | CATSRGGETQYF
TRBJ2-7 | TRBV6-1 | NA | TRBD1 | TGTGCCAGCAGTGAATACGGGACAGAGACTTACGGGTTCTACTTC | CASSEYGTETYGFYF
TRBJ1-2 | TRBV7-2 | NA | NA | TGTGCCAGCAGCCCCGGAGGGAATGGCTACACCTTC | CASSPGGNGYTF
TRBJ1-1 | TRBV5-4 | NA | NA | TGTGCCAGCAGCTTGCAGGGGAACACTGAAGCTTTCTTT | CASSLQGNTEAFF
TRBJ1-3 | TRBV14 | NA | NA | TGTGCCAGCAGCCCGAGACAGGGAAACACCATATATTTT | CASSPRQGNTIYF
TRBJ2-7 | TRBV7-6 | NA | TRBD1 | TGTGCCAGCAGCCCCGGACAGGGGGCTAACTACGAGCAGTACTTC | CASSPGQGANYEQYF
TRBJ2-1 | TRBV20-1 | NA | NA | TGCAGTGCTAGTGATGCTCGAGACTACAATGAGCAGTTCTTC | CSASDARDYNEQFF
TRBJ2-1 | TRBV5-1 | NA | NA | TGCGCCAGCAGCTCTAGTTATGAGCAGTTCTTC | CASSSSYEQFF
TRBJ2-1 | TRBV11-2 | NA | TRBD2 | TGTGCCAGCAGCTTAGCCCGCCTAGCGGGGGGCCAGAATGAGCAGTTCTTC | CASSLARLAGGQNEQFF
TRBJ2-7 | TRBV18 | few | TRBD2 | TGTGCCAGCTCACTAGCGGGGGGCAAAGCCTACGAGCAGTACTTC | CASSLAGGKAYEQYF
TRBJ1-2 | TRBV7-9 | NA | NA | TGTGCCAGCAGCTTACCTTCCTTTGGGCCCGCTATTGGCTACACCTTC | CASSLPSFGPAIGYTF